A single TCR beta chain is shown here with its context. There are a few counts of this clonotype. What antigen it recognizes has not been identified. No qualities accompany the bases; no much larger clone lies one base away. This sample is drawn from a study of CD8+CD57+ T cells in acquired aplastic anemia (dated by TCRdb to 2016 to 2019). Some background on the complete study: On average, sorted CD4+ and CD8+ cells yielded about 3 ug of extracted DNA, with a range of about 0.19 to 30 ug. Healthy donor samples averaged about 10 million reads for CD4+ and approximately 11 million for CD8+ cells.

Broader findings and caveats from the paper: Patients and healthy controls showed no significant difference in CD8+ Simpson's diversity (P=0.060). Approximately 27 CD8+ CDR3 sequences were found in both patients and controls but appeared to be highly expressed in patients and within the immunodominant clones of the patients.

Genomic DNA served as template for TCR beta VDJ combination and CDR3 sequence profiling. An Illumina HiSeq 2000 was used for TCR repertoire sequencing. The paper's data handling went like this. TRBV/TRBJ rearrangement plots, CDR3 size and DJ length profiles, and Simpson's diversity index were used to evaluate the repertoires. The most abundant DNA sequence in the deep sequencing data was defined as the immunodominant clone. CDR3 amino acid sequences were checked for sharing between subjects and were compared against published repertoires and the VDJdb database. The public reads were reanalyzed by TCRdb: fastp trimming at Q25, MiXCR alignment, in-frame beta chains only. Records with the same CDR3 protein are collapsed into one entry carrying the most frequent genes and DNA. Here the V and J calls rest on TCRdb's processing, not on the authors' analysis. The sample includes about 190,000 distinct CDR3 sequences, with less than 65% observed a single time. Of the sample, approximately 15% falls within the top ten clones.

In the study, sorted CD4+ and CD8+ blood T cells from patients with severe aplastic anemia and from healthy subjects underwent deep sequencing of TCR repertoires. Ficoll-Paque density gradient centrifugation was used to isolate peripheral blood mononuclear cells. Before DNA extraction, CD4+ and CD8+ T cells were sorted with FACS or magnetic beads. The sequenced sample consisted of sorted CD4+, CD8+, or CD8+CD57+ T cells (not recorded which) from PBMCs. The clonotype was recovered from a human donor in good health, serving as a control.

The CDR3 protein sequence reads: CSARAGNSPLHF. The DNA reads TGCAGTGCTAGGGCAGGGAATTCACCCCTCCACTTT. Rearrangement joined TRBV20-1 to TRBJ1-6; matching of 5 bases hints at TRBD1 as the D gene. There are 12 amino acids in the CDR3, from cysteine to phenylalanine inclusive. The DNA shown is the 36-base CDR3, in frame from base 1. CDR1 and CDR2 are drawn from the germline V gene (reference sequence): DFQATT, SNEGSKA. The junction shows trimming of 3 bases on V and 7 bases on J, plus 7 bases between the germline ends.